This entry lists 26 T cell receptor beta chains sequenced from one sample in a study of response to subunit inactivated influenza vaccine. TCRdb reanalysed the RT-PCR reads using MiXCR and keeps one entry per CDR3 protein. The table records approximately 530,000 distinct CDR3 sequences, approximately 7.6% of them present only once. Sequenced material: PBMCs from blood, taken around 25 months after vaccination. Receptor source: a man in his fifties or sixties who received an inactivated influenza vaccine.

The gene calls are TRBV28 and TRBJ2-1; D uncertain. This CDR3 region has 13 residues. Germline CDR1 MDHEN, CDR2 SYDVKM. V was shortened by 2 bases and J by 2 bases, with 4 bases between the two germline ends. The CDR3 DNA reads as TGTGCCAGCAGTTTACACACCTACAATGAGCAGTTCTTC. Translation: CASSLHTYNEQFF.

In its sample, this clonotype was seen many times. The chain recombines TRBV12-3 or TRBV12-4 with TRBJ2-7, with TRBD1 as a possible D gene (6 bases). The CDR3 length is 16 residues. V lost 5 bases and J 0 bases, leaving 17 bases between the germline ends. In DNA form, the CDR3 reads TGTGCCAGCAGTCAACAGGGTTCTACCACCTCCTACGAGCAGTACTTC. Protein product: CASSQQGSTTSYEQYF.

This clonotype was seen a few times. The chain is built from TRBV20-1 and TRBJ1-1, with D unclear. Per the germline V gene, CDR1 is DFQATT and CDR2 is SNEGSKA (reference sequence). V lost 5 bases to trimming and J lost 3 bases, with 10 bases between them. This CDR3 has 12 amino acids. As DNA, the CDR3 is TGCAGTGCTCAAACAGCGCACACTGAAGCTTTCTTT. Translation gives CSAQTAHTEAFF.

This clonotype occurred many times. The chain carries TRBV3-1 and TRBJ2-1; 8 nucleotides agree with TRBD2. V lost 2 bases, J lost 7 bases, and 4 bases stayed unmatched. The CDR3 totals 14 residues. Germline assignment: CDR1 LGHDT and CDR2 YNNKEL (reference sequence). CDR3: CASSQSLAENEQFF. DNA for the CDR3: TGTGCCAGCAGCCAATCACTAGCGGAGAATGAGCAGTTCTTC.

This clonotype was recorded at least ten times. The V call is TRBV11-1, the J call TRBJ1-6; D possibly corresponds to TRBD1 (5 bases). In germline, CDR1 is SGHAT, CDR2 FQDESV (reference sequence). Between the trimmed V and J ends, which lost 5 bases and 8 bases, there was a span of 13 bases. The CDR3 sequence is 14 residues long. CDR3 DNA: TGTGCCAGCAGCCTAGATGACAGCTATTCACCCCTCCACTTT. This codes for CASSLDDSYSPLHF.

This clonotype has a count of ten or more. The V gene is TRBV20-1, the J gene TRBJ2-7; D is undetermined. The germline CDR1 and CDR2 sequences are DFQATT and SNEGSKA (reference sequence). V shed 6 bases and J shed 2 bases, with 5 bases lying between them. The CDR3 consists of 10 residues. The CDR3 DNA reads TGCAGTGCAGGCGCCTACGAGCAGTACTTC. Its translation is CSAGAYEQYF.

The chain combines TRBV7-6 with TRBJ2-7; perhaps TRBD1 as D (6 bases). This CDR3 contains 15 residues. Germline V lookup: CDR1 SGHVS, CDR2 FNYEAQ. V gave up 5 bases and J gave up 2 bases, with 16 bases separating them. The CDR3 region is CASSPTLGAAYEQYF. The CDR3 nucleotides are TGTGCCAGCAGCCCAACCTTGGGGGCCGCCTACGAGCAGTACTTC.

This clonotype was seen at least ten times. V is TRBV12-3 or TRBV12-4 and J is TRBJ1-3, with TRBD1 matching 8 bases. The CDR3 extends over 16 amino acids. V lost 3 bases, J lost 1 base, and 5 bases stayed unmatched. For the CDR3, the DNA is TGTGCCAGCAGTTTTGGGGACAGGTCGTCTGGAAACACCATATATTTT. It yields the protein CASSFGDRSSGNTIYF.

The table lists this clonotype with a few counts. The chain employs TRBV4-3 and TRBJ1-6; D is uncertain. V lost 0 bases and J lost 3, with 6 bases in between. The CDR3 totals 15 residues. CDR1 is LGHNA, CDR2 YSLEER, per germline. The CDR3 loop reads CASSQDWDYNSPLHF. Here the CDR3 DNA reads TGCGCCAGCAGCCAAGACTGGGACTATAATTCACCCCTCCACTTT.

This sequence joins TRBV20-1 and TRBJ2-1, with D maybe TRBD2 (6 bases). CDR3 length: 15 amino acids. V gave up 4 bases and J gave up 6 bases, with 19 bases separating them. Per the germline V gene, CDR1 is DFQATT and CDR2 is SNEGSKA (reference sequence). DNA of the CDR3: TGCAGTGCTAATGGGGGTGTTCGGGGAGGCAATGAGCAGTTCTTC. Its protein product is CSANGGVRGGNEQFF.

This clonotype occurred a few times. This chain joins TRBV4-3 and TRBJ2-5; D remains ambiguous. The V gene lost 1 base and the J gene lost 2 bases, with 11 bases spanning the gap. The CDR3 extends over 15 amino acids. Germline V gene lookup returns CDR1 LGHNA and CDR2 YSLEER. The CDR3 protein is CASSQAVGRQETQYF. CDR3 sequence (DNA): TGCGCCAGCAGCCAAGCTGTCGGCAGGCAAGAGACCCAGTACTTC.

This clonotype has only a few counts. The chain combines TRBV6-5 with TRBJ2-3; D unresolved. Germline loops: CDR1 MNHEY, CDR2 SVGAGI. V was clipped by 0 bases and J by 2 bases, with 6 bases between them. The CDR3 is 14 residues long. The CDR3 sequence is CASSYSQHTDTQYF. Written as DNA, the CDR3 is TGTGCCAGCAGTTACTCCCAGCACACAGATACGCAGTATTTT.

This clonotype was counted only a few times. V is TRBV18 and J is TRBJ2-7, with TRBD2 as a possible D gene (6 bases). The CDR3 loop spans 14 amino acids. V was cut by 4 bases and J by 6 bases, with 16 bases left in between. From germline, CDR1 is KGHSH and CDR2 LQKENI. Here the CDR3 DNA reads TGTGCCAGCTCACGAGCGGAGAGGGGAGGCGAGCAGTACTTC. It codes for CASSRAERGGEQYF. Variable domain in full (rest from reference TRBV18 and TRBJ2-7): NAGVMQNPRHLVRRRGQEARLRCSPMKGHSHVYWYRQLPEEGLKFMVYLQKENIIDESGMPKERFSAEFPKEGPSILRIQQVVRGDSAAYFCASSRAERGGEQYFGPGTRLTVT.

In this sample, this clonotype turned up a few times. The gene calls are TRBV11-2 and TRBJ2-1, with D perhaps matching TRBD2 (6 bases). Germline V lookup: CDR1 SGHAT, CDR2 FQNNGV. This CDR3 has 18 residues. The germline V and J ends were trimmed by 0 bases and 2 bases, with 17 bases remaining between them. The CDR3 coding sequence is TGTGCCAGCAGCTTAGATCGGGGGAGCGGCGCTACCTACAATGAGCAGTTCTTC. Translation: CASSLDRGSGATYNEQFF. The whole variable domain, filled in from reference TRBV11-2 and TRBJ2-1, reads EAGVAQSPRYKIIEKRQSVAFWCNPISGHATLYWYQQILGQGPKLLIQFQNNGVVDDSQLPKDRFSAERLKGVDSTLKIQPAKLEDSAVYLCASSLDRGSGATYNEQFFGPGTRLTVL.

The V call is TRBV5-1, the J call TRBJ2-1, with 9 bases fitting TRBD2. CDR3 size: 15 residues. CDR1 and CDR2 from the germline V gene are SGHRS and YFSETQ. The ends lost 4 bases at V and 3 bases at J; junction bases unmatched: 5. The CDR3 loop is CASSTAGGLYNEQFF. CDR3 bases: TGCGCCAGCAGCACAGCGGGGGGTCTCTACAATGAGCAGTTCTTC. Drawing the rest from reference TRBV5-1 and TRBJ2-1, the complete variable domain is KAGVTQTPRYLIKTRGQQVTLSCSPISGHRSVSWYQQTPGQGLQFLFEYFSETQRNKGNFPGRFSGRQFSNSRSEMNVSTLELGDSALYLCASSTAGGLYNEQFFGPGTRLTVL.

This clonotype was recorded many times. This chain links TRBV7-2 with TRBJ2-1; D gene unclear. CDR3 length: 12 residues. Germline CDR1 reads SGHTA; CDR2 reads FQGNSA. The germline V and J ends were trimmed by 4 bases and 9 bases, with 10 bases remaining between them. The CDR3 bases are TGTGCCAGCAGCTCCAGCTTGGTTGAGCAGTTCTTC. This codes for CASSSSLVEQFF.

This clonotype was observed many times. The chain couples TRBV20-1 to TRBJ2-7; D gene unclear. The V end lost 7 bases, the J end lost 4 bases, and 11 bases lay between the germline ends. This CDR3 has 11 residues. Germline lookup yields CDR1 DFQATT and CDR2 SNEGSKA (reference sequence). The CDR3 DNA reads as TGCAGTGGCTTTGAGCGATACGAGCAGTACTTC. Residues: CSGFERYEQYF.

This clonotype was found a few times. The chain links TRBV6-1 to TRBJ2-7, with 7 bases matching TRBD2. The CDR3 contains 16 residues. V was clipped by 7 bases and J by 0 bases; unmatched bases: 12. Germline CDR1 reads MNHNS; CDR2 reads SASEGT. CDR3 bases: TGTGCCAGCACCCTCTCGGGGGGTTCGGGCTCCTACGAGCAGTACTTC. Encoded protein: CASTLSGGSGSYEQYF.

V gene TRBV7-2 combines with J gene TRBJ1-2; 7 bases are a match to TRBD1. CDR3 length: 14 amino acids. Germline V gene data show CDR1 as SGHTA and CDR2 as FQGNSA. Trimming at V came to 5 bases and at J to 8 bases, leaving 11 bases not matched to a gene. The CDR3 here is CASSRGTDRRGYTF. In DNA form, the CDR3 reads TGTGCCAGCAGCCGAGGGACAGATAGAAGGGGCTACACCTTC.

This sequence joins TRBV7-8 and TRBJ2-7; 7 bases fit TRBD1. CDR1 is SGHVS and CDR2 is FQNEAQ in the germline V gene. CDR3 length: 14 amino acids. V was clipped by 3 bases and J by 6 bases; unmatched bases: 8. Here the CDR3 reads CASSLNFAGGEQYF. The CDR3 DNA reads as TGTGCCAGCAGCTTGAACTTTGCAGGGGGCGAGCAGTACTTC.

Many counts were recorded for this clonotype. The chain has TRBV7-8 and TRBJ2-5; D is unclear. The CDR3 is 11 amino acids. Germline V CDR1 and CDR2: SGHVS, FQNEAQ. Trimming took 4 bases from V and 7 from J, leaving 7 bases between them. CDR3 coding DNA: TGTGCCAGCAGCTGGACCGGGACCCAGTACTTC. As protein: CASSWTGTQYF.

This clonotype has only a few counts. The chain carries TRBV9 and TRBJ1-2; D is ambiguous. V dropped 2 bases and J dropped 6 bases, with 8 bases sitting between them. This CDR3 region has 12 residues. Germline CDR1 SGDLS, CDR2 YYNGEE. CDR3 in amino acids: CASSVGSHGYTF. CDR3 nucleotide sequence: TGTGCCAGCAGCGTTGGGTCCCATGGCTACACCTTC.

This clonotype has ten or more counts. The chain is built from TRBV10-3 and TRBJ1-5; D is perhaps TRBD1 (6 bases). From germline, CDR1 is ENHRY and CDR2 SYGVKD. The CDR3 is made up of 13 amino acids. The V end lost 5 bases, the J end lost 3 bases, and 8 bases lay between the germline ends. CDR3 sequence reads: CAISQGPNQPQHF. CDR3 DNA: TGTGCCATCAGTCAGGGGCCCAATCAGCCCCAGCATTTT.

This clonotype was detected many times. This chain links TRBV5-1 with TRBJ2-5; 8 nucleotides align to TRBD1. The CDR3 has 17 residues. Germline CDR1 and CDR2: SGHRS and YFSETQ. V gave up 0 bases and J gave up 4 bases; unmatched junction bases: 11. CDR3 in amino acids: CASSLAPMDRAGETQYF. Here the CDR3 DNA reads TGCGCCAGCAGCTTGGCCCCAATGGACAGGGCTGGAGAGACCCAGTACTTC.

The chain carries TRBV12-3 or TRBV12-4 and TRBJ2-7; 7 positions match TRBD1. The CDR3 covers 14 residues. After removal of 8 bases from V and 0 bases from J, the junction contained 7 bases not matched to a gene. The DNA for the CDR3 is TGTGCCAGCGCCTGGACAGGCCTCTCCTACGAGCAGTACTTC. It yields the protein CASAWTGLSYEQYF.

This clonotype was recorded at least ten times. This chain links TRBV11-2 with TRBJ2-2; tentatively, D is TRBD2 (6 bases). V lost 6 bases, J lost 6 bases, and 8 bases lay in between. From germline, CDR1 is SGHAT and CDR2 FQNNGV. The CDR3 loop spans 12 amino acids. The CDR3 protein is CASREGSGELFF. The CDR3 bases are TGTGCCAGCAGGGAGGGGTCCGGGGAGCTGTTTTTT.